The 21 T cell receptor delta chains presented below share a single source sample, sequenced in a study of gamma-delta chains in newborns, infants, children. TCRdb made new clone calls on the reads using CATT. The sample yields 5,000 to 7,000 delta-chain clones, roughly 2.5% seen once. Sequenced material: blood. These receptors were obtained from a child who was a newborn, infant or young child, either healthy, febrile or measles-vaccinated (not recorded which).

This clone qualifies as medium-sized. This may arise from a read error, as a much more abundant clone is one base away. The same CDR3 also results from other DNA sequences found in this sample. The V gene is TRDV2, the J gene TRDJ1; 8 bases align to TRDD3. The ends lost 3 bases at V and 1 base at J; junction bases unmatched: 3. The germline V gene has CDR1 GEAIGNYY and CDR2 EKD. The CDR3 is 14 amino acids. CDR3: CACDVLGGTDKLIF. CDR3 bases: TGTGCCTGTGACGTACTGGGGGGCACCGATAAACTCATCTTT.

This clone was detected a few times. The TCRdb record carries a much larger clone's protein, which differs from this DNA's translation at residue 10; a read error is the likely cause, and the protein listed here is the DNA translation. The rearrangement uses TRDV2 and TRDJ2; the match to TRDD3 covers 11 bases. The germline V gene has CDR1 GEAIGNYY and CDR2 EKD. With V trimmed by 2 bases and J by 2 bases, 6 bases remained unmatched. The CDR3 is made up of 17 amino acids. CDR3 amino acids: CACDILGDNLLTAQLFF. The DNA for the CDR3 is TGTGCCTGTGACATACTGGGGGATAATTTGTTGACAGCACAACTCTTCTTT.

This clone has only a few counts. TCRdb records a much larger clone's protein for this DNA, with a difference at residue 6 that likely arises from a read error; the protein given is the translation of the DNA. The sample has other DNA sequences that encode this CDR3 too. The chain joins TRDV2 to TRDJ2; 7 bases match TRDD3. The CDR3 is made up of 14 amino acids. J lost 5 bases, V lost 7 bases, and 9 bases had no gene match. The germline gives CDR1 GEAIGNYY, CDR2 EKD. CDR3 sequence: CACDVPGDTAQLFF. As DNA, the CDR3 is TGTGCCTGCGACGTACCGGGGGATACAGCACAACTCTTCTTT.

By proportion, this clone is large. The sample contains more than one DNA sequence encoding this CDR3. This chain links TRDV2 with TRDJ3, with 11 bases lining up with TRDD3. V gave up 2 bases and J gave up 2 bases; unmatched junction bases: 1. The CDR3 spans 17 residues. Looked up from germline, CDR1 is GEAIGNYY and CDR2 is EKD. Written as DNA, the CDR3 is TGTGCCTGTGACATACTGGGGGATACCTGGGACACCCGACAGATGTTTTTC. Its protein product is CACDILGDTWDTRQMFF.

There are a few counts of this clone. TCRdb's protein, taken from a much larger clone, differs from this DNA's translation at residue 5, likely owing to a read error; the protein displayed comes from the DNA. V and J are TRDV2 and TRDJ2; 8 bases match TRDD3. Looked up from germline, CDR1 is GEAIGNYY and CDR2 is EKD. The V and J ends lost 3 bases and 0 bases, in that order; junction bases with no gene match: 5. The CDR3 has 16 amino acids. The DNA for the CDR3 is TGTGCCTGTGACGCCGTTGGGGGATCTTTGACAGCACAACTCTTCTTT. It yields the protein CACDAVGGSLTAQLFF.

Relative to its sample, this clone is medium-sized. The chain employs TRDV2 and TRDJ2, with 10 positions matching TRDD3. CDR3 size: 15 residues. Germline V CDR1 and CDR2: GEAIGNYY, EKD. With V trimmed by 2 bases and J by 4 bases, 3 bases remained unmatched. CDR3 nucleotide sequence: TGTGCCTGTGACATACTGGGGGATTCGACAGCACAACTCTTCTTT. It is translated as CACDILGDSTAQLFF.

This clone has just a few counts. Other DNA sequences in the sample encode the same CDR3. The chain recombines TRDV2 with TRDJ3, with TRDD3 matching 9 bases. V lost 3 bases, J lost 0 bases, and 11 bases stayed unmatched. CDR1 and CDR2 from the germline V gene are GEAIGNYY and EKD. The CDR3 is 20 residues long. The CDR3 reads CACDYTGGPTSSWDTRQMFF. The CDR3 DNA is TGTGCCTGTGACTATACTGGGGGACCTACCAGCTCCTGGGACACCCGACAGATGTTTTTC.

By sample share, this clone is medium-sized (0.01 to 0.1%). With only one base between it and a far larger clone, this is likely a read error. V usage is TRDV2 and J usage is TRDJ3; 11 bases align to TRDD3. The CDR3 has 18 residues. Germline loops: CDR1 GEAIGNYY, CDR2 EKD. Unmatched junction bases numbered 5, after V lost 3 bases and J lost 2 bases. The CDR3 DNA follows: TGTGCCTGTGACGCCGTACTGGGGGATACCTGGGACACCCGACAGATGTTTTTC. Residues: CACDAVLGDTWDTRQMFF.

This CDR3 reads CACDTVGGYAALTAQLFF. The CDR3 nucleotides read TGTGCCTGTGACACCGTCGGGGGATACGCGGCTTTGACAGCACAACTCTTCTTT. The J gene is TRDJ2, the V gene TRDV2; 10 bases are shared with TRDD3. Because TCRdb records no J gene, it was assigned here through a match of the DNA to germline. The J segment lost 0 bases and the V segment lost 0 bases, leaving 6 bases of the junction unmatched. This CDR3 has 18 amino acids. Germline assignment: CDR1 GEAIGNYY and CDR2 EKD.

Remarks on this clone: TCRdb attributes to this sequence the protein of a much larger clone, which differs from the DNA translation at residue 14; a read error is likely, and the protein displayed is translated from the DNA. The J gene is TRDJ3, the V gene TRDV2; 8 nucleotides match TRDD3. Germline CDR1 reads GEAIGNYY; CDR2 reads EKD. The CDR3 totals 16 residues. The DNA for the CDR3 is TGTGCCTGTGTCCCGGGGATACTGGAGGACACCCGACAGGTGTTTTTC. It specifies CACVPGILEDTRQVFF.

Only a few counts were recorded for this clone. The gene calls are TRAV29/DV5 and TRDJ3; 11 nucleotides match TRDD3. CDR1 and CDR2 (germline): NSMFDY, ISSIKDK. CDR3 length: 19 amino acids. V gave up 0 bases and J gave up 0 bases; unmatched junction bases: 5. CDR3 residues: CAASDLGDTSSWDTRQMFF. The CDR3 coding sequence is TGTGCAGCAAGCGACCTGGGGGATACCAGCTCCTGGGACACCCGACAGATGTTTTTC.

The sample holds a few counts of this clone. This probably arose from a read error, given a far larger clone one base away. The chain has TRDV2 and TRDJ1, with D possibly being TRDD3 (6 bases). CDR3 length equals 14 residues. Germline lookup yields CDR1 GEAIGNYY and CDR2 EKD. V dropped 3 bases and J dropped 0 bases, with 10 bases sitting between them. CDR3: CACDAVGDTDKLIF. In nucleotides, the CDR3 is TGTGCCTGTGACGCCGTGGGGGACACCGATAAACTCATCTTT.

Only a few counts were recorded for this clone. The sample has other DNA sequences that encode this CDR3 too. CDR3 in DNA: TGTGCCTGTGACACCGGGGGCTACTACTCCTGGGACACCCGACAGATGTTTTTC. It encodes CACDTGGYYSWDTRQMFF. The J gene is TRDJ3, the V gene TRDV2, with a tentative D call TRDD3 (5 bases). Germline V gene sequence: CDR1 GEAIGNYY, CDR2 EKD. The CDR3 runs to 18 residues. Trimming stripped 0 bases from V and 0 bases from J, with 11 bases between.

A remark on this clone: One junction end does not reproduce the germline sequence, and a read error may be involved. The same CDR3 is also encoded by other DNA sequences in this sample. Written as DNA, the CDR3 is TGTGCCTGTGACCCCGTACTGGGGGATACGCAGGACTGGGACACCCGCCAGATGTTTTTC. Encoded protein: CACDPVLGDTQDWDTRQMFF. The V call is TRDV2, the J call TRDJ3; 13 bases agree with TRDD3. The length of the CDR3 is 20 residues. Germline CDR1 is GEAIGNYY and CDR2 is EKD.

This clone is labeled medium-sized (0.01 to 0.1%). This rearrangement joins TRDV2 to TRDJ3; 8 bases are shared with TRDD3. Germline V gene lookup returns CDR1 GEAIGNYY and CDR2 EKD. The CDR3 runs to 18 residues. J was trimmed by 0 bases and V by 1 base; bases with no gene match: 4. CDR3: CACDTGYGSSWDTRQMFF. CDR3 DNA: TGTGCCTGTGACACGGGATACGGCAGCTCCTGGGACACCCGACAGATGTTTTTC.

This clone was observed a handful of times. A much bigger clone sits one base away, suggesting this may be a read error. This specimen includes other DNA sequences encoding the same CDR3. The chain couples TRDV2 to TRDJ3; 12 nucleotides line up with TRDD3. The V gene's germline CDR1 is GEAIGNYY and CDR2 EKD. The length of the CDR3 is 20 residues. The CDR3: CACDTVLGDTSSWDTRQVFF. In DNA, the CDR3 is TGTGCCTGTGACACCGTACTGGGGGATACAAGCTCCTGGGACACCCGACAGGTGTTTTTC.

This clone rates as medium-sized. This sample includes further DNA sequences coding for the same CDR3. The V call is TRDV2, the J call TRDJ3; 13 bases align to TRDD3. From germline, CDR1 is GEAIGNYY and CDR2 EKD. V dropped 2 bases and J dropped 0; count of bases not matched to a gene: 6. The CDR3 covers 20 residues. CDR3 DNA sequence: TGTGCCTGTGACAGTACTGGGGGATACGAGAGCTCCTGGGACACCCGACAGATGTTTTTC. It yields the protein CACDSTGGYESSWDTRQMFF.

This clone appeared a few times. The protein recorded in TCRdb matches a much larger clone and deviates from this DNA's translation at residue 3, suggesting a read error; the protein here is obtained by translating the DNA. The chain joins TRDV2 to TRDJ2, with 8 bases aligning to TRDD3. Germline V gene sequence: CDR1 GEAIGNYY, CDR2 EKD. The CDR3 covers 14 residues. The CDR3: CAYDTWGMTAQLFF. Here the CDR3 DNA reads TGTGCCTATGACACCTGGGGGATGACAGCACAACTCTTCTTT.

For this clone: With a much larger clone just one base away, this may be a read error. Other DNA sequences in this specimen translate into the identical CDR3. The chain has TRDV2 and TRDJ1; possible D gene TRDD3, 5 bases. Germline CDR1 reads GEAIGNYY; CDR2 reads EKD. The CDR3 consists of 15 residues. Written as DNA, the CDR3 is TGTGCCTGTGACACCGTGGGGAAGTACACCGACAAACTCATCTTT. Encoded protein: CACDTVGKYTDKLIF.

This clone came up a few times. The TCRdb protein comes from a much larger clone and disagrees with this DNA's translation at residue 6, likely due to a read error; the protein given here is derived from the DNA. The chain uses TRDV2 and TRDJ3, with 7 positions matching TRDD3. V lost 3 bases to trimming and J lost 4 bases; unmatched junction nucleotides: 8. Germline-derived CDR1 and CDR2 are GEAIGNYY and EKD. There are 17 residues in the CDR3. In DNA form, the CDR3 reads TGTGCCTGTGACGTACCGGGGGATTTTTGGGACACCCGACAGATGTTTTTC. Its protein product is CACDVPGDFWDTRQMFF.

By sample fraction, this clone is medium-sized. The sample carries other DNA sequences with the same CDR3. This chain joins TRDV2 and TRDJ2, with 11 bases aligning to TRDD3. This CDR3 spans 18 amino acids. V shed 0 bases and J 0 bases; nucleotides not matched to a gene: 5. CDR1 is GEAIGNYY and CDR2 is EKD in the germline V gene. The CDR3: CACDTVLGDSTLTAQLFF. The CDR3 nucleotides are TGTGCCTGTGACACCGTACTGGGGGATAGCACTTTGACAGCACAACTCTTCTTT.